A selection of T cell receptor beta chains follows, all from one sample in a study of T cells in Graves' hyperthyroidism and ophthalmopathy. TCRdb passed the multiplex PCR reads through MiXCR, listing each CDR3 protein once. The sample lists hundreds of thousands of distinct CDR3 sequences, approximately 15% seen once, with approximately 10% in the top ten. The sequenced sample consisted of blood. Source of these receptors: a woman aged 18-30 years with Graves' hyperthyroidism. Both conserved end residues are part of each CDR3. The D gene is left open where the match is weak. Rows give clone size only sometimes, using once, few, many, or a class for an expanded clone.

clone_size: few; d_call: TRBD1; v_call: TRBV4-1; j_call: TRBJ2-7; cdr3_nt: TGCGCCAGCAGCCAAGATTCTAGGGGGCACACCTACGAGCAGTACTTC; cdr3_aa: CASSQDSRGHTYEQYF
clone_size: few; d_call: TRBD2; v_call: TRBV29-1; j_call: TRBJ2-1; cdr3_nt: TGCAGCGTACCCGTTAGCGGGAGCGGCTACAATGAGCAGTTCTTC; cdr3_aa: CSVPVSGSGYNEQFF
clone_size: few; d_call: TRBD2; v_call: TRBV15; j_call: TRBJ2-7; cdr3_nt: TGTGCCACCAGGGCGGGGGACTACTCCTCCACCTCCTGCGAGCAGTACTTC; cdr3_aa: CATRAGDYSSTSCEQYF
clone_size: .; d_call: .; v_call: TRBV14; j_call: TRBJ2-1; cdr3_nt: TGTGCCAGCAGCCACCCCTCTGGGGGGCAGTTCTTC; cdr3_aa: CASSHPSGGQFF
clone_size: few; d_call: .; v_call: TRBV6-2/TRBV6-3; j_call: TRBJ1-5; cdr3_nt: TGTGCCACACAGGCTTCGGGCAATCAGCCCCAGCATTTT; cdr3_aa: CATQASGNQPQHF
clone_size: .; d_call: .; v_call: TRBV7-9; j_call: TRBJ1-5; cdr3_nt: TGTGCCAGCACAGGGGCCCGCCATCAGCCCCAGCATTTT; cdr3_aa: CASTGARHQPQHF
clone_size: many; d_call: TRBD2; v_call: TRBV28; j_call: TRBJ2-7; cdr3_nt: TGTGCCAGCAGTTCCCGAAGCCCCACTAGCGGCCCCCACTACGAGCAGTACTTC; cdr3_aa: CASSSRSPTSGPHYEQYF
clone_size: .; d_call: TRBD1; v_call: TRBV9; j_call: TRBJ1-4; cdr3_nt: TGTGCCAGCAGCCGGGACGGGACAGGCTATGAAAAACTGTTTTTT; cdr3_aa: CASSRDGTGYEKLFF
clone_size: many; d_call: .; v_call: TRBV6-2/TRBV6-3; j_call: TRBJ1-2; cdr3_nt: TGTGCCAGCAGCATCTTACAGGGAAACTATGGCTACACCTTC; cdr3_aa: CASSILQGNYGYTF
clone_size: many; d_call: TRBD1; v_call: TRBV4-1; j_call: TRBJ1-4; cdr3_nt: TGCGCCAGCAGTCGGACAGGGTCTGAAAAACTGTTTTTT; cdr3_aa: CASSRTGSEKLFF
clone_size: many; d_call: .; v_call: TRBV10-3; j_call: TRBJ1-1; cdr3_nt: TGTGTGGCCGGGGGCAGTGCGAACACTGAAGCTTTCTTT; cdr3_aa: CVAGGSANTEAFF
clone_size: .; d_call: TRBD2; v_call: TRBV28; j_call: TRBJ2-1; cdr3_nt: TGTGCCAGCAGCCCCTCCGGGACTAGCGTATTCAATGAGCAGTTCTTC; cdr3_aa: CASSPSGTSVFNEQFF
clone_size: many; d_call: TRBD2; v_call: TRBV6-1; j_call: TRBJ2-7; cdr3_nt: TGTGCCAGCAGAAGGGGAGGGCCTAGCGGGTACGAGCAGTACTTC; cdr3_aa: CASRRGGPSGYEQYF
clone_size: .; d_call: TRBD2; v_call: TRBV6-5; j_call: TRBJ2-3; cdr3_nt: TGTGCCAGCAGTTACTCGAGCGGGACCCCATCAGATACGCAGTATTTT; cdr3_aa: CASSYSSGTPSDTQYF
clone_size: many; d_call: .; v_call: TRBV20-1; j_call: TRBJ2-7; cdr3_nt: TGCAGTGCAAGGGACTTCTCCTTCTACGAGCAGTACTTC; cdr3_aa: CSARDFSFYEQYF
clone_size: few; d_call: TRBD1; v_call: TRBV20-1; j_call: TRBJ1-5; cdr3_nt: TGCAGTGCTACCGATCGAGCCAGGGGGTTTAATCAGCCCCAGCATTTT; cdr3_aa: CSATDRARGFNQPQHF
clone_size: many; d_call: TRBD2; v_call: TRBV28; j_call: TRBJ2-7; cdr3_nt: TGTGCCAGCAGTTTTGGCTCAGGACTAGCGGGAGCCGAGCAGTACTTC; cdr3_aa: CASSFGSGLAGAEQYF
clone_size: many; d_call: .; v_call: TRBV2; j_call: TRBJ1-5; cdr3_nt: TGTGCCAGCAGTGTGGGCAGCGATAGCAATCAGCCCCAGCATTTT; cdr3_aa: CASSVGSDSNQPQHF
clone_size: many; d_call: TRBD2; v_call: TRBV12-3/TRBV12-4; j_call: TRBJ2-3; cdr3_nt: TGTGCCAGCAGCCTGTACGTGGTAGCGGGAGGCGCAGATACGCAGTATTTT; cdr3_aa: CASSLYVVAGGADTQYF
clone_size: .; d_call: TRBD2; v_call: TRBV4-1; j_call: TRBJ2-2; cdr3_nt: TGCGCCAGCAGCCAAGAAAGACCGGGACTAGCGTTCACCGGGGAGCTGTTTTTT; cdr3_aa: CASSQERPGLAFTGELFF
clone_size: .; d_call: .; v_call: TRBV10-3; j_call: TRBJ1-5; cdr3_nt: TGTGCCATCAGTGAGAATGGGGGGCGTGTGCAGCCCCAGCATTTT; cdr3_aa: CAISENGGRVQPQHF
clone_size: .; d_call: TRBD1; v_call: TRBV20-1; j_call: TRBJ1-2; cdr3_nt: TGCAGTGCTAGATCTCGACCCGACAGGGGAGATGGCTACACCTTC; cdr3_aa: CSARSRPDRGDGYTF
clone_size: many; d_call: TRBD2; v_call: TRBV28; j_call: TRBJ2-1; cdr3_nt: TGTGCCAGCAGTTTTCCAGCGGGAGGAACCTACAATGAGCAGTTCTTC; cdr3_aa: CASSFPAGGTYNEQFF
clone_size: many; d_call: TRBD1; v_call: TRBV5-6; j_call: TRBJ2-7; cdr3_nt: TGTGCCAGCAGCTCGAGACAGGGGTCCTACGAGCAGTACTTC; cdr3_aa: CASSSRQGSYEQYF
clone_size: few; d_call: .; v_call: TRBV10-2; j_call: TRBJ2-6; cdr3_nt: TGCGCCAGCAGTGGGCTACAAGATGGTAGGGGACGCTCTGGGGCCAACGTCCTGACTTTC; cdr3_aa: CASSGLQDGRGRSGANVLTF
clone_size: few; d_call: .; v_call: TRBV6-1; j_call: TRBJ2-7; cdr3_nt: TGTGCCAGCAGTGAACGTGGGGTACCCTACGAGCAGTACTTC; cdr3_aa: CASSERGVPYEQYF
clone_size: few; d_call: .; v_call: TRBV19; j_call: TRBJ2-2; cdr3_nt: TGTGCCAGTAAGGAGGACCTAACGCGGACCGGGGAGCTGTTTTTT; cdr3_aa: CASKEDLTRTGELFF
clone_size: many; d_call: TRBD1; v_call: TRBV20-1; j_call: TRBJ2-1; cdr3_nt: TGCAGTGCCCTGGACAGGGTAGACAATGAGCAGTTCTTC; cdr3_aa: CSALDRVDNEQFF
clone_size: many; d_call: .; v_call: TRBV30; j_call: TRBJ2-1; cdr3_nt: TGTGCCGGAGGGCGAGCGGAGAGGGATGAGCAGTTCTTC; cdr3_aa: CAGGRAERDEQFF
clone_size: many; d_call: .; v_call: TRBV11-2; j_call: TRBJ2-1; cdr3_nt: TGTGCCAGCAGCTTAGTCCCAGCGGGCCAGCAGTTCTTC; cdr3_aa: CASSLVPAGQQFF
clone_size: few; d_call: .; v_call: TRBV10-2; j_call: TRBJ1-6; cdr3_nt: TGCGCCAGCAGTGAGTCGGCCGGGTCCTATAATTCACCCCTCCACTTT; cdr3_aa: CASSESAGSYNSPLHF
clone_size: many; d_call: .; v_call: TRBV6-2/TRBV6-3; j_call: TRBJ1-5; cdr3_nt: TGTGCCGCGTCGATAGGGTCCACTAATCAGCCCCAGCATTTT; cdr3_aa: CAASIGSTNQPQHF
clone_size: few; d_call: TRBD2; v_call: TRBV28; j_call: TRBJ2-1; cdr3_nt: TGTGCCAGCAGTCCACTAGCGCTTGAGCAGTTCTTC; cdr3_aa: CASSPLALEQFF
clone_size: few; d_call: .; v_call: TRBV11-2; j_call: TRBJ2-2; cdr3_nt: TGTGCCAGCAGCTTAGAACTGGTAGCCGGGGAGCTGTTTTTT; cdr3_aa: CASSLELVAGELFF
clone_size: medium-sized; d_call: TRBD1; v_call: TRBV28; j_call: TRBJ2-3; cdr3_nt: TGTGCCAGCAGTTTACCCGGGACAGGGGGCACAGATACGCAGTATTTT; cdr3_aa: CASSLPGTGGTDTQYF
clone_size: many; d_call: .; v_call: TRBV7-9; j_call: TRBJ2-3; cdr3_nt: TGTGCCAGCAGCTCCAATAGCGGAAGGGGAGATACGCAGTATTTT; cdr3_aa: CASSSNSGRGDTQYF
clone_size: many; d_call: TRBD2; v_call: TRBV7-3; j_call: TRBJ2-1; cdr3_nt: TGTGCCAGCAGCTTTTCGGCTAGCGGCTACAATGAGCAGTTCTTC; cdr3_aa: CASSFSASGYNEQFF
clone_size: many; d_call: TRBD2; v_call: TRBV7-3; j_call: TRBJ2-1; cdr3_nt: TGTGCCAGCAGCTTTCTAGCGGGAGGGCAGAATGAGCAGTTCTTC; cdr3_aa: CASSFLAGGQNEQFF
clone_size: few; d_call: .; v_call: TRBV5-8; j_call: TRBJ2-7; cdr3_nt: TGTGCCAGCACTATCTCCGGGATCCTCTCCTACGAGCAGTACTTC; cdr3_aa: CASTISGILSYEQYF
clone_size: many; d_call: .; v_call: TRBV27; j_call: TRBJ2-3; cdr3_nt: TGTGCCAGCACTGACCAAGGGAACTTTGATACGCAGTATTTT; cdr3_aa: CASTDQGNFDTQYF
clone_size: many; d_call: TRBD2; v_call: TRBV10-3; j_call: TRBJ2-1; cdr3_nt: TGTGCCATCAGTGAGCGGGCTAGCGGTAGCCTTGGGAACAATGAGCAGTTCTTC; cdr3_aa: CAISERASGSLGNNEQFF
clone_size: few; d_call: .; v_call: TRBV10-3; j_call: TRBJ1-1; cdr3_nt: TGTGCCATCAGTGAAAGGGGGGTGGATAGCACTGAAGCTTTCTTT; cdr3_aa: CAISERGVDSTEAFF
clone_size: .; d_call: TRBD1; v_call: TRBV24-1; j_call: TRBJ2-4; cdr3_nt: TGTGCCACCAGTGACCCCGGGACAGGGAAAAACATTCAGTACTTC; cdr3_aa: CATSDPGTGKNIQYF
clone_size: .; d_call: .; v_call: TRBV5-1; j_call: TRBJ2-7; cdr3_nt: TGCGCCAGCAGCCCCGGATGGGCGGTCTACGAGCAGTACTTC; cdr3_aa: CASSPGWAVYEQYF
clone_size: .; d_call: TRBD2; v_call: TRBV13; j_call: TRBJ2-1; cdr3_nt: TGTGCCAGCAGCTTCTCCTCATGGTTTGGGAGCGGGATGAGCTCCTACAATGAGCAGTTCTTC; cdr3_aa: CASSFSSWFGSGMSSYNEQFF
clone_size: .; d_call: TRBD1; v_call: TRBV4-1; j_call: TRBJ2-2; cdr3_nt: TGCGCCAGCAGCCCGGGACAGGGGCCCACCGGGGAGCTGTTTTTT; cdr3_aa: CASSPGQGPTGELFF
clone_size: few; d_call: TRBD1; v_call: TRBV19; j_call: TRBJ1-2; cdr3_nt: TGTGCCAGTAGCCAAACCGACAGGGTGGTCGGCTACACCTTC; cdr3_aa: CASSQTDRVVGYTF
clone_size: many; d_call: .; v_call: TRBV29-1; j_call: TRBJ2-1; cdr3_nt: TGCAGCGCCGACCCTCCCTCGGGAGAGCAGTTCTTC; cdr3_aa: CSADPPSGEQFF
clone_size: .; d_call: TRBD2; v_call: TRBV10-3; j_call: TRBJ2-1; cdr3_nt: TGTGCCATCAGTGACGGTGGACTAGCGGGGGGGAGCTCCTACAATGAGCAGTTCTTC; cdr3_aa: CAISDGGLAGGSSYNEQFF
clone_size: many; d_call: TRBD2; v_call: TRBV3-1; j_call: TRBJ2-1; cdr3_nt: TGTGCCAGCAGCCGCACGGGACTAGCCGAGAGCTCCTACAATGAGCAGTTCTTC; cdr3_aa: CASSRTGLAESSYNEQFF
clone_size: .; d_call: .; v_call: TRBV4-1; j_call: TRBJ2-3; cdr3_nt: TGCGCCAGCAGCCAAGGACAGGGACTAGATACGCAGTATTTT; cdr3_aa: CASSQGQGLDTQYF
clone_size: few; d_call: .; v_call: TRBV15; j_call: TRBJ2-2; cdr3_nt: TGTGCCACCGGGGAGAGTGGGGAGCTGTTTTTT; cdr3_aa: CATGESGELFF
clone_size: many; d_call: .; v_call: TRBV6-6; j_call: TRBJ2-1; cdr3_nt: TGTGCCAGCAGTTACTCAATGAGAGGAGGCAATGAGCAGTTCTTC; cdr3_aa: CASSYSMRGGNEQFF
clone_size: .; d_call: .; v_call: TRBV4-1; j_call: TRBJ2-3; cdr3_nt: TGCGCCAGCAGCCAGGCCCTAGGTCCCCCAGATACGCAGTATTTT; cdr3_aa: CASSQALGPPDTQYF
clone_size: many; d_call: TRBD1; v_call: TRBV6-1; j_call: TRBJ1-1; cdr3_nt: TGTGCCAGCAGTGAAGGATCAGGGGGGAAGACTGAAGCTTTCTTT; cdr3_aa: CASSEGSGGKTEAFF
clone_size: many; d_call: .; v_call: TRBV13; j_call: TRBJ2-5; cdr3_nt: TGTGCCAGCAGTACCACCCGGGAGACCCAGTACTTC; cdr3_aa: CASSTTRETQYF